Included here is one T cell receptor beta chain sequence, with context. The record originates from a study of blood T cell repertoires in COVID-19. Study details: Sites across the United States, Italy and Spain contributed samples from acute and convalescent COVID-19.

There are 14 residues in the CDR3. The ends were cut back, 2 bases at V and 4 bases at J, with 12 bases in the middle. The V gene's germline CDR1 is SGHNT and CDR2 YYREEE (reference sequence). As originally analysed: Amplification of reference gene primers provided the estimated nucleated cell counts. Only in-frame clones appear in the TCRdb table, and some are missing; sequencing was by immunoSEQ multiplex PCR. The D gene and trimming were derived from the DNA, and the V and J assignments and clone size from that table. The table lists 140,000 to 150,000 clones, about 85% of them singletons, with about 3% in the top ten.

Sample: peripheral blood. The receptor was derived from a woman aged 40 to 50 with active or convalescent COVID-19. V gene TRBV5-4 combines with J gene TRBJ1-2; maybe TRBD1 (5 bases). This chain's CDR3 is CASSFWLGGYGYTF. The CDR3 DNA sequence: TGTGCCAGCAGCTTTTGGCTGGGGGGCTATGGCTACACCTTC.